This paragraph covers one TCR beta chain sequence. Antigen: not known. This entry belongs to a study of cytomegalovirus exposure and HLA in healthy donors. Study-wide findings and caveats: More than 150 TCR beta chains were listed as cytomegalovirus-associated. DRB1 showed the most TCR associations and HLA-C the fewest in a later analysis, as rates varied by HLA locus. After further analysis at a later stage, 16,951 TCR beta sequences were associated with HLA alleles at 0.05 false discovery rate. The analysis excluded some indistinguishable V segments, including TRBV6-2 and TRBV6-3.

The PCR contained 60 Vbeta and 13 Jbeta primers. TCRdb's table, derived via immunoSEQ multiplex PCR, lists solely in-frame clones and lacks some. The table records around 99,000 clones, under 85% of them present only once. The CDR3 is made up of 14 amino acids. The V gene end was trimmed by 2 bases and the J gene end by 7 bases; junction bases not matched to a gene: 3. Germline V gene data show CDR1 as SGHRS and CDR2 as YFSETQ. This receptor was identified in a woman between 45 and 65 years old in good health and CMV-seropositive. Sequenced sample: PBMCs. J is TRBJ2-2 and V is TRBV5-1; 9 bases line up with TRBD2. DNA for the CDR3: TGCGCCAGCAGCTTTCAACTAGCGGGCGGGGAGCTGTTTTTT. Its protein product is CASSFQLAGGELFF.